This passage covers 22 T cell receptor beta chains from one sample sequenced in a study of shared clonotypes between healthy human individuals. TCRdb keeps only in-frame clones here, not all; method: immunoSEQ multiplex PCR. Counted here are 2 million to 2.5 million clones, roughly 93% occurring once; the ten biggest clones make up about 0.39%. Input material: naive CD4+ T cells from PBMCs. Subset reported: CD45RA+ positively selected. These receptors were collected from a man aged 18 to 35 in good health. Some clones in this sample may be carry-over from other donors' samples.

The V and J genes are TRBV19 and TRBJ2-7; D might be TRBD1 or TRBD2, each matching 6 bases. Germline CDR1 and CDR2: LNHDA and SQIVND (reference sequence). The CDR3 has 14 amino acids. V lost 3 bases and J 6 bases, leaving 15 bases between the germline ends. CDR3 in amino acids: CASSISSKGGEQYF. CDR3 nucleotide sequence: TGTGCCAGTAGTATCTCTAGCAAGGGGGGCGAGCAGTACTTC.

A remark on this clone: This sample also contains other DNA sequences that code for the same CDR3. The chain uses TRBV29-1 and TRBJ1-5; 8 bases align to TRBD1. This CDR3 region has 13 residues. The V gene's germline CDR1 is SQVTM and CDR2 ANQGSEA. V lost 6 bases and J lost 4; bases outside the gene matches: 5. CDR3 amino acids: CSVGTGGNQPQHF. In DNA, the CDR3 is TGCAGCGTAGGGACAGGCGGGAATCAGCCCCAGCATTTT. Based on the CDR3 plus reference TRBV29-1 and TRBJ1-5, the full variable domain is SAVISQKPSRDICQRGTSLTIQCQVDSQVTMMFWYRQQPGQSLTLIATANQGSEATYESGFVIDKFPISRPNLTFSTLTVSNMSPEDSSIYLCSVGTGGNQPQHFGDGTRLSIL.

The chain has TRBV27 and TRBJ2-2; D possibly matches TRBD1 or TRBD2 (5 bases each). Germline lookup yields CDR1 MNHEY and CDR2 SMNVEV (reference sequence). This CDR3 has 13 amino acids. The V end lost 4 bases, the J end lost 13 bases, and 16 bases lay between the germline ends. The CDR3 reads CASSSYTRGGLFF. The CDR3 DNA follows: TGTGCCAGCAGTTCCTATACTAGGGGTGGGCTGTTTTTT.

The V call is TRBV28, the J call TRBJ2-7; TRBD1 agrees at 8 bases. V shed 5 bases and J 4 bases; nucleotides not matched to a gene: 7. Germline CDR1 reads MDHEN; CDR2 reads SYDVKM. The CDR3 extends over 14 amino acids. The CDR3 region has the DNA TGTGCCAGCAGTCATGAGACAGGGGTATACGAGCAGTACTTC. Amino acids: CASSHETGVYEQYF.

The rearrangement uses TRBV7-6 and TRBJ2-3; D is unclear. The CDR3 is 14 residues long. From germline, CDR1 is SGHVS and CDR2 FNYEAQ. V lost 1 base, J lost 2 bases, and 7 bases lay in between. For the CDR3, the DNA is TGTGCCAGCAGCTTAGAGCCGAACACAGATACGCAGTATTTT. Translating it yields CASSLEPNTDTQYF.

V gene TRBV30 combines with J gene TRBJ1-2, with 8 bases aligning to TRBD1. The CDR3 sequence is 13 residues long. Germline assignment: CDR1 GTSNPN and CDR2 SVGIG (reference sequence). The J segment lost 2 bases and the V segment lost 5 bases, leaving 4 bases of the junction unmatched. The CDR3 region is CAWGTGKNYGYTF. Written as DNA, the CDR3 is TGTGCCTGGGGGACAGGTAAAAACTATGGCTACACCTTC.

The chain employs TRBV27 and TRBJ2-3; D uncertain. The CDR3 has 16 amino acids. V was shortened by 4 bases and J by 4 bases, with 18 bases between the two germline ends. The germline V gene has CDR1 MNHEY and CDR2 SMNVEV (reference sequence). The CDR3 is CASSSKLTGPPDTQYF. The CDR3 DNA sequence: TGTGCCAGCAGTTCGAAGCTCACCGGTCCCCCAGATACGCAGTATTTT.

The chain joins TRBV5-1 to TRBJ1-1; D gene ambiguous. Germline loops: CDR1 SGHRS, CDR2 YFSETQ. V lost 2 bases, J lost 7 bases, and 12 bases lay in between. CDR3 length: 13 residues. The CDR3 DNA is TGCGCCAGCAGCTTAGAGGGAGCTCGTGAAGCTTTCTTT. Translation: CASSLEGAREAFF.

The rearrangement joins TRBV5-1 to TRBJ2-7, with TRBD1 as a possible D gene (6 bases). This CDR3 region has 13 residues. CDR1 SGHRS and CDR2 YFSETQ come from the germline V gene. Deletions cut 4 bases from V and 2 bases from J, with 10 bases between. The CDR3 region is CASSPRQAYEQYF. The CDR3, as DNA: TGCGCCAGCAGCCCCAGACAGGCCTACGAGCAGTACTTC.

The rearrangement joins TRBV4-3 to TRBJ2-7; 7 nucleotides match TRBD2. CDR1 is LGHNA, CDR2 YSLEER, per germline. Trimming took 1 base from V and 3 from J; bases not matched to a gene: 6. This CDR3 has 15 amino acids. CDR3 sequence reads: CASSQGSSGNYEQYF. The CDR3 nucleotides are TGCGCCAGCAGCCAAGGCTCTAGCGGAAACTACGAGCAGTACTTC.

The rearrangement joins TRBV5-4 to TRBJ2-6; no clear D. The CDR3 contains 16 residues. Germline CDR1 is SGHNT and CDR2 is YYREEE (reference sequence). Trimming left V 0 bases short and J 3 bases short, with 10 bases between. Written as DNA, the CDR3 is TGTGCCAGCAGCTTGGGTGTTGCTGTTGGGGCCAACGTCCTGACTTTC. This codes for CASSLGVAVGANVLTF. Full variable domain (remainder filled in from reference TRBV5-4 and TRBJ2-6): ETGVTQSPTHLIKTRGQQVTLRCSSQSGHNTVSWYQQALGQGPQFIFQYYREEENGRGNFPPRFSGLQFPNYSSELNVNALELDDSALYLCASSLGVAVGANVLTFGAGSRLTVL.

This chain uses TRBV29-1 with TRBJ2-1; 11 bases match TRBD1. Germline V gene data show CDR1 as SQVTM and CDR2 as ANQGSEA. This CDR3 region has 12 residues. The ends lost 7 bases at V and 7 bases at J; junction bases unmatched: 3. In nucleotides, the CDR3 is TGCAGCGCGGACAGGGGGCTTAATGAGCAGTTCTTC. This sequence encodes CSADRGLNEQFF.

The J gene is TRBJ1-1, the V gene TRBV19; D may be TRBD1 (5 bases). The CDR3 has 14 residues. Germline V lookup: CDR1 LNHDA, CDR2 SQIVND (reference sequence). V lost 6 bases and J lost 11, with 22 bases in between. The CDR3 nucleotides read TGTGCCAGTAGACTCGCCGGGGCCTCCAAAGGCGCTTTCTTT. Translation: CASRLAGASKGAFF.

The chain employs TRBV7-9 and TRBJ1-1; 7 bases line up with TRBD1. This CDR3 has 15 amino acids. Trimming took 3 bases from V and 0 from J; bases not matched to a gene: 4. CDR1 SEHNR and CDR2 FQNEAQ come from the germline V gene (reference sequence). CDR3 residues: CASSLGQPLNTEAFF. In DNA form, the CDR3 reads TGTGCCAGCAGCTTGGGACAGCCTTTGAACACTGAAGCTTTCTTT.

The gene calls are TRBV19 and TRBJ1-2; D not resolved. Germline V gives CDR1 LNHDA, CDR2 SQIVND (reference sequence). The CDR3 has 14 residues. V lost 3 bases and J 5 bases, leaving 13 bases between the germline ends. For the CDR3, the DNA is TGTGCCAGTAGTATTTCGCAGGCCTCTTATGGCTACACCTTC. Translation gives CASSISQASYGYTF.

This clone has just one count. The V and J genes are TRBV9 and TRBJ1-2; D is undetermined. The CDR3 spans 18 residues. The germline V and J ends were trimmed by 9 bases and 2 bases, with 29 bases remaining between them. Per the germline V gene, CDR1 is SGDLS and CDR2 is YYNGEE. The CDR3 DNA reads as TGTGCCACAAAATCCCCCCGCTCCCTCCCACCAACGAACTATGGCTACACCTTC. Protein sequence: CATKSPRSLPPTNYGYTF.

V and J are TRBV14 and TRBJ1-5; TRBD1 agrees at 9 bases. The J segment lost 7 bases and the V segment lost 4 bases, leaving 2 bases of the junction unmatched. The CDR3 has 13 residues. CDR1 and CDR2 (germline): SGHDN, FVKESK. In DNA, the CDR3 is TGTGCCAGCAGCCCGGACAGGGGACAGCCCCAGCATTTT. Translating it yields CASSPDRGQPQHF.

This clone was recorded once. V usage is TRBV29-1 and J usage is TRBJ1-1; D unresolved. Germline CDR1 is SQVTM and CDR2 is ANQGSEA. V was pared by 1 base and J by 0 bases, with 9 bases between. This CDR3 is 14 amino acids long. The CDR3 DNA reads TGCAGCGTTGAAGGGCAGCTGATGAACACTGAAGCTTTCTTT. Translated: CSVEGQLMNTEAFF. Full variable domain (missing parts from reference TRBV29-1 and TRBJ1-1): SAVISQKPSRDICQRGTSLTIQCQVDSQVTMMFWYRQQPGQSLTLIATANQGSEATYESGFVIDKFPISRPNLTFSTLTVSNMSPEDSSIYLCSVEGQLMNTEAFFGQGTRLTVV.

The chain couples TRBV5-1 to TRBJ2-7, with TRBD2 identical over 11 bases. The CDR3 runs 15 residues. J gave up 3 bases and V 4 bases, and 6 bases lay outside the gene matches. Germline loops: CDR1 SGHRS, CDR2 YFSETQ. The CDR3 DNA follows: TGCGCCAGCAGCGACCCGGGACTAGCGGACTACGAGCAGTACTTC. It translates to CASSDPGLADYEQYF.

V usage is TRBV7-3 and J usage is TRBJ1-2; TRBD1 matches 7 bases. The V segment lost 5 bases and the J segment 0 bases; nucleotides outside the gene matches: 6. Germline lookup yields CDR1 SGHTA and CDR2 FQGTGA. This CDR3 is 15 amino acids long. The CDR3 reads CASSDAGTANYGYTF. CDR3 sequence (DNA): TGTGCCAGCAGCGACGCCGGGACAGCTAACTATGGCTACACCTTC.

The J gene is TRBJ2-3, the V gene TRBV7-3; 10 bases line up with TRBD2. The CDR3 loop spans 18 amino acids. Looked up from germline, CDR1 is SGHTA and CDR2 is FQGTGA. Losses at the gene ends were 4 bases for V and 0 bases for J; bases not matched to a gene: 10. The chain's CDR3 is CASSSLGAGGISTDTQYF. The CDR3 bases are TGTGCCAGCAGCTCACTGGGAGCGGGAGGGATTAGCACAGATACGCAGTATTTT.

The V and J genes are TRBV19 and TRBJ2-2; D not certain. Trimming cost V 2 bases and J 2 bases, with 12 bases left between them. CDR1 is LNHDA, CDR2 SQIVND, per germline (reference sequence). The CDR3 extends over 16 amino acids. DNA of the CDR3: TGTGCCAGTAGTATATCAAGTAAACTAAACACCGGGGAGCTGTTTTTT. Protein product: CASSISSKLNTGELFF. Full variable domain (rest looked up from reference TRBV19 and TRBJ2-2): DGGITQSPKYLFRKEGQNVTLSCEQNLNHDAMYWYRQDPGQGLRLIYYSQIVNDFQKGDIAEGYSVSREKKESFPLTVTSAQKNPTAFYLCASSISSKLNTGELFFGEGSRLTVL.